This is a list of T cell receptor beta chains from one sample in a study of regulatory T cells in long-lasting Graves disease. TCRdb re-called the multiplex PCR reads with MiXCR, one entry per CDR3 protein. The top ten hold roughly 25% of the sample, which has 450,000 to 650,000 distinct CDR3 sequences, around 15% seen once. This same sample was also taken into another study, of T cells in Graves' hyperthyroidism and ophthalmopathy.

Here the sequenced sample was peripheral blood mononuclear cells (PBMCs), taken at new diagnosis, from a patient treated with antithyroid drugs. The receptors were gathered from a woman aged 35-60 years with Graves disease. CDR3s include the opening cysteine and the closing phenylalanine or tryptophan. A D gene is named only where the DNA matches it firmly. For some rows the clone size is stated as once, few or many, or as a class when expanded; others skip it.

DNA	CDR3	V	size	J	D
TGCGCCAGCAGCTTGGCCCAGACAGGAATCCAAGAGACCCAGTACTTC	CASSLAQTGIQETQYF	TRBV5-1	few	TRBJ2-5	-
TGTGCCAGCAGCCACGGGACATCCGATAGCGCTTTCTTT	CASSHGTSDSAFF	TRBV3-1	many	TRBJ1-1	-
TGTGCCAGCACCACGGACAGGGGGGGCACTGAAGCTTTCTTT	CASTTDRGGTEAFF	TRBV28	many	TRBJ1-1	TRBD1
TGTGCCAGCAGTGTGGGGGGGCTGCTTAGTCGTTACACCTTC	CASSVGGLLSRYTF	TRBV2	many	TRBJ1-2	-
TGTGCCAGCAGCCTCATCTGGGACAGTGAGCAGTTCTTC	CASSLIWDSEQFF	TRBV11-2	many	TRBJ2-1	TRBD1
TGTGCCAGCAGCCAAGGCTCTAGCGGGGTTGATACGCAGTATTTT	CASSQGSSGVDTQYF	TRBV14	-	TRBJ2-3	TRBD2
TGTGCCAGCAGCGTAGAACCGGTAGGCTACGAGCAGTACTTC	CASSVEPVGYEQYF	TRBV9	-	TRBJ2-7	-
TGTGCCAGCTCACCCACCCGGGACGGGGACGAGCAGTACTTC	CASSPTRDGDEQYF	TRBV18	-	TRBJ2-7	-
TGTGCCACATCAGGACTAGCGGGGACCCAAGAGACCCAGTACTTC	CATSGLAGTQETQYF	TRBV18	many	TRBJ2-5	TRBD2
TGTGCCATCGGTCCGCCCCCGGGACAGGGGTACGAGCAGTACTTC	CAIGPPPGQGYEQYF	TRBV10-3	-	TRBJ2-7	TRBD1
TGTGCCAGCACCACGGGCGGCTCCTACAATGAGCAGTTCTTC	CASTTGGSYNEQFF	TRBV6-1	many	TRBJ2-1	-
TGTGCCGGCAGTTACAGGGTTAGGGATTCACCCCTCCACTTT	CAGSYRVRDSPLHF	TRBV6-9	-	TRBJ1-6	-
TGTGCCAGCAGTTACTCGACCCCCCGGGGGAATCAAGAGACCCAGTACTTC	CASSYSTPRGNQETQYF	TRBV6-2/TRBV6-3	-	TRBJ2-5	-
TGTGCCAGCAGTGAAAGCTGGGGGGAGCTGTTTTTT	CASSESWGELFF	TRBV6-1	-	TRBJ2-2	-
TGCGCCAGCAGCTTGGCCGCTTCAGAAAAGCCGGCTTTCTTT	CASSLAASEKPAFF	TRBV5-1	many	TRBJ1-1	-
TGTGCCAGCAGCTTGGGGGTTGGGAGATACGAGCAGTACTTC	CASSLGVGRYEQYF	TRBV11-2	many	TRBJ2-7	-
TGTGCCAGCAGTACCCGGGACAGGGGCGGGGAGACCCAGTACTTC	CASSTRDRGGETQYF	TRBV6-1	many	TRBJ2-5	TRBD1
TGTGCCAGCGGCCCTCTCATGAACACTGAAGCTTTCTTT	CASGPLMNTEAFF	TRBV12-3/TRBV12-4	few	TRBJ1-1	-